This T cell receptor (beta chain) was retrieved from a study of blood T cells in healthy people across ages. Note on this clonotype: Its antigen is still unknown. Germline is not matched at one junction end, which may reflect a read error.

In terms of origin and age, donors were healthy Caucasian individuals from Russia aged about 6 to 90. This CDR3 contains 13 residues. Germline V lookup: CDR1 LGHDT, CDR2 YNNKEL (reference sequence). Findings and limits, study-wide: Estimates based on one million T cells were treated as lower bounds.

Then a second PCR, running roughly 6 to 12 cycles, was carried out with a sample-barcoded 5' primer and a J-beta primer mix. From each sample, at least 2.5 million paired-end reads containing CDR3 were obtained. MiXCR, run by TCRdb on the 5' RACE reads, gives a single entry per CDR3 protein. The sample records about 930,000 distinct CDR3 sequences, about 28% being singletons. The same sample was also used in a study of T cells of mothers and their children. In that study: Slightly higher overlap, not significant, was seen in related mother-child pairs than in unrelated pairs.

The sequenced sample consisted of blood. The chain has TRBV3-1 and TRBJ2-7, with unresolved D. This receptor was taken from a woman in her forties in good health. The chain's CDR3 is CAGSLLEGYERYF. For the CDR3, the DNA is TGTGCCGGCAGCCTCTTGGAAGGCTACGAGCGGTACTTC.